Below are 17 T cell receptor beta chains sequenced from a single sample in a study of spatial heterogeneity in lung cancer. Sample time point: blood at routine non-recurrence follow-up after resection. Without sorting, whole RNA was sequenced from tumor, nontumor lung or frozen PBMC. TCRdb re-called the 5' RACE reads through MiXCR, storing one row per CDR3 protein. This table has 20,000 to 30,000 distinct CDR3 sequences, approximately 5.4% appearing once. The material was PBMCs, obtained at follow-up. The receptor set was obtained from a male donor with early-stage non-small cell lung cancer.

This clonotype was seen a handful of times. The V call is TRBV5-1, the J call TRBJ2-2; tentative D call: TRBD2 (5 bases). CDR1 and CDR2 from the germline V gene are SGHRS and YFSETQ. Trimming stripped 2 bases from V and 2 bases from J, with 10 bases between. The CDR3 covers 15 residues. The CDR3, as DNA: TGCGCCAGCAGCTTCCTCGGGGTCAACACCGGGGAGCTGTTTTTT. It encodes CASSFLGVNTGELFF.

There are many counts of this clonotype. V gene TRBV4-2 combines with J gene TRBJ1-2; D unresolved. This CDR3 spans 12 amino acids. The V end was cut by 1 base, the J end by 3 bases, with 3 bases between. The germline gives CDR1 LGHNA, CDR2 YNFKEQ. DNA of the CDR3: TGTGCCAGCAGCCAAGCGGACTATGGCTACACCTTC. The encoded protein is CASSQADYGYTF.

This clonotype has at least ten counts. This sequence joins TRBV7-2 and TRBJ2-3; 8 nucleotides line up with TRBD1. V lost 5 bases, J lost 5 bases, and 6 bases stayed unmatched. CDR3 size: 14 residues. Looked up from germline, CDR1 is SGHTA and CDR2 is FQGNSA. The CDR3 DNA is TGTGCCAGCAGCCCGCAGGGGGCTATAGATACGCAGTATTTT. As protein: CASSPQGAIDTQYF.

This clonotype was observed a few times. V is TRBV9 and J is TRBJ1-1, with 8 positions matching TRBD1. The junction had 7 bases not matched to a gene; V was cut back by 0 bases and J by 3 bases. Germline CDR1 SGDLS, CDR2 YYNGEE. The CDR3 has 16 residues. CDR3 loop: CASSVGGQGIYTEAFF. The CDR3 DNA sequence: TGTGCCAGCAGCGTAGGAGGACAGGGAATATACACTGAAGCTTTCTTT.

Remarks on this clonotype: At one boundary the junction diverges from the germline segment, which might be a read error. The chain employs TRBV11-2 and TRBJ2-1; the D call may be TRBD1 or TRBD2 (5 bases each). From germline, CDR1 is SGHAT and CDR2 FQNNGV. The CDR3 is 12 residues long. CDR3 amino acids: CASSFVWDRPLF. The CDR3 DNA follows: TGTGCCAGCAGCTTCGTTTGGGACCGGCCGCTCTTC.

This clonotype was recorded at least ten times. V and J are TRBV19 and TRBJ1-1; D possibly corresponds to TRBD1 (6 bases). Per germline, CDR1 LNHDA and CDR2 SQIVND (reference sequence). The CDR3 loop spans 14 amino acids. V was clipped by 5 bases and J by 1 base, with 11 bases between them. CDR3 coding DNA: TGTGCCAGTAGTCCGGGGGCGAGGAACACTGAAGCTTTCTTT. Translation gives CASSPGARNTEAFF.

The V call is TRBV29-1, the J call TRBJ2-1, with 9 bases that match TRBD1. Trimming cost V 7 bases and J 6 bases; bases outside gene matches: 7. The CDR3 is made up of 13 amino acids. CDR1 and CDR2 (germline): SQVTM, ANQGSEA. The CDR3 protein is CSARGQGSNEQFF. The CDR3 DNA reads TGCAGCGCCCGGGGACAGGGTTCCAATGAGCAGTTCTTC.

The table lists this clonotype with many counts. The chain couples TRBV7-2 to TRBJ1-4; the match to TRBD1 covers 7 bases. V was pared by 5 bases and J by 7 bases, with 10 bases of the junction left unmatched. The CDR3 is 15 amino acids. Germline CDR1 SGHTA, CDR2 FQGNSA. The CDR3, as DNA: TGTGCCAGCAGCGAGACAGGGTCTCTTGGTGAAAAACTGTTTTTT. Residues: CASSETGSLGEKLFF.

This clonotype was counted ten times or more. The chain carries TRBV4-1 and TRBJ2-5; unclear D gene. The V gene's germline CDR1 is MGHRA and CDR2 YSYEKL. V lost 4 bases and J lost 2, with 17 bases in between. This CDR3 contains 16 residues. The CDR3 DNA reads TGCGCCAGCAGCCCGGAATCGGATCACTCACAAGAGACCCAGTACTTC. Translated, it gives CASSPESDHSQETQYF.

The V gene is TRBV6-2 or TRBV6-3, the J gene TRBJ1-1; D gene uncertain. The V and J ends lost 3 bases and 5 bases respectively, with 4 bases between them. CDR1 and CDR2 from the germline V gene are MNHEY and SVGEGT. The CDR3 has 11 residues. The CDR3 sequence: CASSYLTEAFF. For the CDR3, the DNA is TGTGCCAGCAGTTATCTGACTGAAGCTTTCTTT.

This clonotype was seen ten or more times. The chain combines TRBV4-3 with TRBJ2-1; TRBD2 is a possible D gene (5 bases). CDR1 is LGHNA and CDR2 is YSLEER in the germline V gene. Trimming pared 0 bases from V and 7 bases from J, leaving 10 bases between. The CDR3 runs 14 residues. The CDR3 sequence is CASSQETGDNEQFF. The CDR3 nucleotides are TGCGCCAGCAGCCAAGAGACCGGGGATAATGAGCAGTTCTTC.

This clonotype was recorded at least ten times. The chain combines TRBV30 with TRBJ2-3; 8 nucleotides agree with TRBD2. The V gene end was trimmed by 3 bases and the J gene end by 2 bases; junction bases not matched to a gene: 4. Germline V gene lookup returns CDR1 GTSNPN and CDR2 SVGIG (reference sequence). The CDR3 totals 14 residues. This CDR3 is CAWSFGGATDTQYF. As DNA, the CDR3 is TGTGCCTGGAGCTTCGGGGGGGCCACAGATACGCAGTATTTT.

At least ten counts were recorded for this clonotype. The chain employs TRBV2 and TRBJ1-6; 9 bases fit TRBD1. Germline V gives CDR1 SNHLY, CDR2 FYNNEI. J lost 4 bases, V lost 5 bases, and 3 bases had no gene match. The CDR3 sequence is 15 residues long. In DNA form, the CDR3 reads TGTGCCAGCAGTCCGGACAGGGGATATAATTCACCCCTCCACTTT. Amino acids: CASSPDRGYNSPLHF.

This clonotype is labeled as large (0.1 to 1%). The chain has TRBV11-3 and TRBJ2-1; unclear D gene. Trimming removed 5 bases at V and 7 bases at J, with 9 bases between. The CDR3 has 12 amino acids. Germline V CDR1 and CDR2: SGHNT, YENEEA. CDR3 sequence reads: CASSPWENEQFF. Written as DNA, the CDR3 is TGTGCCAGCAGCCCCTGGGAAAATGAGCAGTTCTTC.

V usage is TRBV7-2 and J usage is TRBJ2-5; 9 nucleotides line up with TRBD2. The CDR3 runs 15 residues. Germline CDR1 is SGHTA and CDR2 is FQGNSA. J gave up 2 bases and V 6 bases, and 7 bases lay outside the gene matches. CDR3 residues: CASRIPGLAQETQYF. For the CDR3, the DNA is TGTGCCAGCAGAATACCGGGACTAGCTCAAGAGACCCAGTACTTC.

The CDR3 reads CASSLGAGNTGELFF. The DNA of the CDR3 is TGTGCCAGCAGCTTAGGTGCAGGGAACACCGGGGAGCTGTTTTTT. V gene TRBV7-3 combines with J gene TRBJ2-2; D is undetermined. The germline CDR1 and CDR2 sequences are SGHTA and FQGTGA. This CDR3 has 15 amino acids. Trimming took 2 bases from V and 1 from J, leaving 8 bases between them.

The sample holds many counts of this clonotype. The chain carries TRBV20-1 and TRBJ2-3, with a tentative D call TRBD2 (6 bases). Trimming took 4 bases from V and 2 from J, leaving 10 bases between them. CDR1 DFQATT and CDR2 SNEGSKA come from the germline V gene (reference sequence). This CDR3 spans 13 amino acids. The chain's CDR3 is CSAKEGPTDTQYF. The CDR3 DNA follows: TGCAGTGCTAAGGAGGGGCCCACAGATACGCAGTATTTT.